This is a list of T cell receptor beta chains from one sample in a study of CD8 T cells in Susac syndrome. TCRdb reanalysed the immunoSEQ multiplex PCR reads using MiXCR and keeps one entry per CDR3 protein. The table has fewer than 350,000 distinct CDR3 sequences, around 91% seen once. Sequencing used CD8+ T cells from PBMCs. These receptor sequences come from a human donor with multiple sclerosis. Each CDR3 is given with its conserved first and last residue. The D gene is left open where the match is weak. Size is stated for part of the rows, as once, few or many counts, or as a class when the clone is expanded.

abundance: once; d_gene: -; v_gene: TRBV30; j_gene: TRBJ2-2; CDR3nt: TGTGCCTGGAGTGTTGAGGGGGAGCTGTTTTTT; CDR3aa: CAWSVEGELFF
abundance: -; d_gene: -; v_gene: TRBV7-2; j_gene: TRBJ2-2; CDR3nt: TGTGCCAGCATTGAGGGGGCCGGGGAGCTGTTTTTT; CDR3aa: CASIEGAGELFF
abundance: -; d_gene: -; v_gene: TRBV30; j_gene: TRBJ2-2; CDR3nt: TGTGCCTGGAGTGTAACAGGGCCCGGGGAGCTGTTTTTT; CDR3aa: CAWSVTGPGELFF
abundance: -; d_gene: -; v_gene: TRBV4-3; j_gene: TRBJ2-3; CDR3nt: TGCGCCAGCAGCCAAGATAGGGGGGTAGGCACAGATACGCAGTATTTT; CDR3aa: CASSQDRGVGTDTQYF
abundance: -; d_gene: -; v_gene: TRBV7-9; j_gene: TRBJ2-1; CDR3nt: TGTGCCAGCAGCCCCGACAGTCACAATGAGCAGTTCTTC; CDR3aa: CASSPDSHNEQFF
abundance: -; d_gene: TRBD2; v_gene: TRBV27; j_gene: TRBJ2-5; CDR3nt: TGTGCCAGCAGTTTCCTCGACGGACTAGCGGGAGGTCGGGAGACCCAGTACTTC; CDR3aa: CASSFLDGLAGGRETQYF
abundance: -; d_gene: -; v_gene: TRBV20-1; j_gene: TRBJ2-5; CDR3nt: TGCAGTGCTAGAGGTCATACCCACCAAGAGACCCAGTACTTC; CDR3aa: CSARGHTHQETQYF
abundance: -; d_gene: TRBD1; v_gene: TRBV4-2; j_gene: TRBJ2-7; CDR3nt: TGTGCCAGCAGCCAAGATCAGGGGGCCCCCTACGAGCAGTACTTC; CDR3aa: CASSQDQGAPYEQYF
abundance: -; d_gene: TRBD2; v_gene: TRBV15; j_gene: TRBJ2-1; CDR3nt: TGTGCCACCAGCCCGGGACTACCCTACAATGAGCAGTTCTTC; CDR3aa: CATSPGLPYNEQFF
abundance: -; d_gene: TRBD1; v_gene: TRBV29-1; j_gene: TRBJ2-7; CDR3nt: TGCAGCGTGCGGACAGGGGACGTCTACGAGCAGTACTTC; CDR3aa: CSVRTGDVYEQYF
abundance: -; d_gene: TRBD1; v_gene: TRBV20-1; j_gene: TRBJ2-3; CDR3nt: TGCAGTGCCCCGGGACAGGGGGCCACAGATACGCAGTATTTT; CDR3aa: CSAPGQGATDTQYF
abundance: -; d_gene: -; v_gene: TRBV5-6; j_gene: TRBJ2-7; CDR3nt: TGTGCCAGCAGCCCTGGACGCCGCTCCTACGAGCAGTACTTC; CDR3aa: CASSPGRRSYEQYF
abundance: -; d_gene: -; v_gene: TRBV27; j_gene: TRBJ1-1; CDR3nt: TGTGCCAGCAGCTTCGGGTATCAGCTTGAAGCTTTCTTT; CDR3aa: CASSFGYQLEAFF
abundance: -; d_gene: TRBD2; v_gene: TRBV27; j_gene: TRBJ2-1; CDR3nt: TGTGCCAGCAGTCCACAGTCTATGACTAGCGGGGATATGAGCTCCTACAATGAGCAGTTCTTC; CDR3aa: CASSPQSMTSGDMSSYNEQFF
abundance: few; d_gene: -; v_gene: TRBV12-3/TRBV12-4; j_gene: TRBJ1-1; CDR3nt: TGTGCCAGCACCCGGACAGAGAACACTGAAGCTTTCTTT; CDR3aa: CASTRTENTEAFF
abundance: -; d_gene: -; v_gene: TRBV29-1; j_gene: TRBJ2-2; CDR3nt: TGCAGCGTTGTTCTAGTTACCTTCGGGGAGCTGTTTTTT; CDR3aa: CSVVLVTFGELFF
abundance: -; d_gene: -; v_gene: TRBV12-3/TRBV12-4; j_gene: TRBJ1-4; CDR3nt: TGTGCCAGCAGTCTTGGGACGGGGAATGAAAAACTGTTTTTT; CDR3aa: CASSLGTGNEKLFF
abundance: once; d_gene: -; v_gene: TRBV9; j_gene: TRBJ1-1; CDR3nt: TGTGCCAGCAGCGTAGGGACAGCAACGAACACTGAAGCTTTCTTT; CDR3aa: CASSVGTATNTEAFF
abundance: -; d_gene: TRBD2; v_gene: TRBV7-9; j_gene: TRBJ2-5; CDR3nt: TGTGCCAGCAGCTCAACGACGGGGGGGGAAGAGACCCAGTACTTC; CDR3aa: CASSSTTGGEETQYF
abundance: -; d_gene: TRBD1; v_gene: TRBV30; j_gene: TRBJ2-1; CDR3nt: TGTGCCTGGAGTGTGACAGGGTCCGGCCTCAATGAGCAGTTCTTC; CDR3aa: CAWSVTGSGLNEQFF
abundance: -; d_gene: -; v_gene: TRBV19; j_gene: TRBJ2-1; CDR3nt: TGTGCCAGTAGTATTGATAGGGAGGGGGGATCCTACAATGAGCAGTTCTTC; CDR3aa: CASSIDREGGSYNEQFF
abundance: -; d_gene: -; v_gene: TRBV9; j_gene: TRBJ2-1; CDR3nt: TGTGCCAGCAGCACCGAGGGGGCGGGGGACCACAATGAGCAGTTCTTC; CDR3aa: CASSTEGAGDHNEQFF
abundance: -; d_gene: -; v_gene: TRBV11-2; j_gene: TRBJ2-1; CDR3nt: TGTGCCAGCAGCCTCGGTCCCCTTAGTCCCTACAATGAGCAGTTCTTC; CDR3aa: CASSLGPLSPYNEQFF
abundance: -; d_gene: TRBD1; v_gene: TRBV24-1; j_gene: TRBJ2-2; CDR3nt: TGTGCCACCAGGACAGGGTATGACACCGGGGAGCTGTTTTTT; CDR3aa: CATRTGYDTGELFF
abundance: few; d_gene: -; v_gene: TRBV5-1; j_gene: TRBJ1-1; CDR3nt: TGTGCCAGCAGTTTAGCGGGCGGCGAAGCTTTCTTT; CDR3aa: CASSLAGGEAFF
abundance: -; d_gene: TRBD2; v_gene: TRBV14; j_gene: TRBJ2-7; CDR3nt: TGTGCCAGCAGCCATGGCGGGGGTGAGCTGGACTACGAGCAGTACTTC; CDR3aa: CASSHGGGELDYEQYF
abundance: once; d_gene: -; v_gene: TRBV7-9; j_gene: TRBJ2-4; CDR3nt: TGTGCCAGCAGCTTGGAAAGGGGGGGAAACATTCAGTACTTC; CDR3aa: CASSLERGGNIQYF
abundance: -; d_gene: TRBD1; v_gene: TRBV6-2/TRBV6-3; j_gene: TRBJ2-7; CDR3nt: TGTGCCGGGTCCCCCGGGACAGCGATCTACGAGCAGTACTTC; CDR3aa: CAGSPGTAIYEQYF
abundance: -; d_gene: -; v_gene: TRBV5-6; j_gene: TRBJ2-3; CDR3nt: TGTGCCAGCAGCTTTACCGGGACTCATTTCATCCTCGGCACAGATACGCAGTATTTT; CDR3aa: CASSFTGTHFILGTDTQYF
abundance: -; d_gene: TRBD2; v_gene: TRBV12-3/TRBV12-4; j_gene: TRBJ2-1; CDR3nt: TGTGCCAGCAGGGCCTGGGGACTAGCGGCGTCCTACAATGAGCAGTTCTTC; CDR3aa: CASRAWGLAASYNEQFF
abundance: -; d_gene: TRBD2; v_gene: TRBV6-5; j_gene: TRBJ2-7; CDR3nt: TGTGCCAGCAGTTATCTGCGGGAGTGGGGTGGGGAGCAGTACTTC; CDR3aa: CASSYLREWGGEQYF
abundance: once; d_gene: -; v_gene: TRBV19; j_gene: TRBJ1-1; CDR3nt: TGTGCCAGTAGTATAGGTGCAGGGGTGATGAACACTGAAGCTTTCTTT; CDR3aa: CASSIGAGVMNTEAFF
abundance: -; d_gene: -; v_gene: TRBV20-1; j_gene: TRBJ2-1; CDR3nt: TGCAGTGCTAGAGAAGCGGCAGGGCTAGAAAACTTCTTC; CDR3aa: CSAREAAGLENFF